The 25 T cell receptor beta chains given below trace back to one sample, sequenced in a study of tumor-infiltrating lymphocytes in oesophageal squamous cell carcinoma. TCRdb passed the PCR reads through MiXCR, listing each CDR3 protein once. The profile shows fewer than 11,000 distinct CDR3 sequences, about 55% of them singletons. The specimen was esophageal tumor tissue. The receptor set was obtained from a male donor with esophageal squamous cell carcinoma.

This clonotype was seen ten or more times. This rearrangement joins TRBV10-3 to TRBJ1-6, with 9 bases matching TRBD1. Per germline, CDR1 ENHRY and CDR2 SYGVKD. The CDR3 loop spans 15 amino acids. J gave up 7 bases and V 2 bases, and 3 bases lay outside the gene matches. The CDR3 is CAISEIGQGNSPLHF. CDR3 coding DNA: TGTGCCATCAGTGAGATAGGACAGGGGAATTCACCCCTCCACTTT.

This clonotype was seen just once. The chain recombines TRBV7-3 with TRBJ2-5; either TRBD1 or TRBD2 may fit D (6 bases each). Germline CDR1 reads SGHTA; CDR2 reads FQGTGA. V lost 1 base and J 6 bases, leaving 12 bases between the germline ends. This CDR3 comprises 14 residues. The CDR3 region is CASSLRGAFQTQYF. The CDR3 DNA follows: TGTGCCAGCAGCTTAAGGGGGGCCTTCCAGACCCAGTACTTC.

This clonotype is deemed medium-sized. The rearrangement joins TRBV19 to TRBJ2-1; 7 bases match TRBD2. Germline CDR1 reads LNHDA; CDR2 reads SQIVND (reference sequence). The CDR3 runs to 17 residues. The ends lost 0 bases at V and 5 bases at J; junction bases unmatched: 10. The DNA of the CDR3 is TGTGCCAGTAGTATAGATCGCGCCGGGACTACAAACAATGAGCAGTTCTTC. Translated, it gives CASSIDRAGTTNNEQFF. The full variable domain, completed using reference TRBV19 and TRBJ2-1, is DGGITQSPKYLFRKEGQNVTLSCEQNLNHDAMYWYRQDPGQGLRLIYYSQIVNDFQKGDIAEGYSVSREKKESFPLTVTSAQKNPTAFYLCASSIDRAGTTNNEQFFGPGTRLTVL.

The rearrangement links TRBV6-1 to TRBJ2-5; D possibly matches TRBD1 or TRBD2 (5 bases each). The tail of the sequence fits TRBJ2-2 better, so the J call may be wrong. The germline V gene encodes CDR1 MNHNS and CDR2 SASEGT. The CDR3 is 16 residues long. DNA for the CDR3: TGTGCCAGCAGTGAAGTTGGGGGTCGAAACACCGGGGAGCTGTTTTTT. Amino acids: CASSEVGGRNTGELFF.

Regarding this clonotype: Possible read error: a much larger clone is one base away. This chain connects TRBV7-2 to TRBJ2-1, with 12 positions matching TRBD2. The CDR3 is 16 amino acids. Germline CDR1 reads SGHTA; CDR2 reads FQGNSA. CDR3 sequence: CVSSDRTSGTRNEQFF. Here the CDR3 DNA reads TGTGTCAGCAGCGACCGGACTAGCGGGACAAGGAATGAGCAGTTCTTC.

This clonotype was seen ten or more times. The chain uses TRBV5-4 and TRBJ2-3, with D possibly being TRBD2 (6 bases). From germline, CDR1 is SGHNT and CDR2 YYREEE (reference sequence). The germline V and J ends were trimmed by 4 bases and 3 bases, with 12 bases remaining between them. The CDR3 is 14 residues long. CDR3 sequence (DNA): TGTGCCAGCAGCCCGGGACTGATTACAGATACGCAGTATTTT. This sequence encodes CASSPGLITDTQYF.

This clonotype was seen a handful of times. The chain couples TRBV7-9 to TRBJ2-1; TRBD1 agrees at 10 bases. The DNA end is a closer match to TRBJ2-7, so the J assignment may be wrong. This CDR3 contains 13 residues. CDR1 SEHNR and CDR2 FQNEAQ come from the germline V gene (reference sequence). The CDR3 loop reads CASSGTGVWEQYF. The CDR3 nucleotides read TGTGCCAGCAGCGGGACAGGGGTGTGGGAGCAGTACTTC.

The CDR3 is CASRDGLAGWNEQFF. The CDR3 DNA sequence: TGTGCCAGCAGGGACGGACTAGCGGGATGGAATGAGCAGTTCTTC. The chain uses TRBV2 and TRBJ2-1; 12 positions agree with TRBD2. V lost 6 bases, J lost 7 bases, and 7 bases stayed unmatched. The CDR3 contains 15 residues. CDR1 and CDR2 (germline): SNHLY, FYNNEI.

The chain recombines TRBV7-6 with TRBJ2-3; D gene uncertain. The CDR3 runs 13 residues. CDR1 and CDR2 (germline): SGHVS, FNYEAQ. The V end was cut by 1 base, the J end by 2 bases, with 4 bases between. CDR3 nucleotide sequence: TGTGCCAGCAGCTTAGACCCCACAGATACGCAGTATTTT. This encodes CASSLDPTDTQYF. Based on the CDR3 plus reference TRBV7-6 and TRBJ2-3, the full variable domain is GAGVSQSPRYKVTKRGQDVALRCDPISGHVSLYWYRQALGQGPEFLTYFNYEAQQDKSGLPNDRFSAERPEGSISTLTIQRTEQRDSAMYRCASSLDPTDTQYFGPGTRLTVL.

The DNA for the CDR3 is TGTGCCAGCAGTGATGTATGGGCCGGGATCACAGATACGCAGTATTTT. It translates to CASSDVWAGITDTQYF. This chain uses TRBV25-1 with TRBJ2-3; possible D gene TRBD2, 5 bases. CDR3 length: 16 residues. Germline V CDR1 and CDR2: MGHDK, SYGVNS. V was trimmed by 3 bases and J by 2 bases, leaving 15 bases between them.

J is TRBJ2-1 and V is TRBV7-2; possible D gene TRBD2, 6 bases. CDR1 and CDR2 from the germline V gene are SGHTA and FQGNSA. V lost 1 base and J lost 7, with 14 bases in between. The CDR3 covers 15 residues. The DNA for the CDR3 is TGTGCCAGCAGCTTAGACAACGGAGGGTATAATGAGCAGTTCTTC. It encodes CASSLDNGGYNEQFF. Using reference TRBV7-2 and TRBJ2-1 for the parts outside the CDR3, the full variable domain is GAGVSQSPSNKVTEKGKDVELRCDPISGHTALYWYRQSLGQGLEFLIYFQGNSAPDKSGLPSDRFSAERTGGSVSTLTIQRTQQEDSAVYLCASSLDNGGYNEQFFGPGTRLTVL.

This clonotype was counted many times. The chain couples TRBV6-6 to TRBJ2-3; TRBD2 is a possible D gene (6 bases). Germline V gene sequence: CDR1 MNHNY, CDR2 SVGAGI (reference sequence). This CDR3 has 17 amino acids. Trimming pared 2 bases from V and 0 bases from J, leaving 15 bases between. In DNA, the CDR3 is TGTGCCAGCAGTTACCATCTTCCGGGAGAGAGCACAGATACGCAGTATTTT. Protein sequence: CASSYHLPGESTDTQYF.

The rearrangement joins TRBV7-3 to TRBJ2-4; tentative D call: TRBD2 (6 bases). The tail of the sequence fits TRBJ2-1 better, so the J call may be wrong. The germline CDR1 and CDR2 sequences are SGHTA and FQGTGA. This CDR3 has 16 amino acids. The CDR3 bases are TGTGCCAGCAGCTTACGGGCCCTCCAGGGAGGCAATGAGCAGTTCTTC. Translated, it gives CASSLRALQGGNEQFF.

The genes are TRBV11-2 and TRBJ1-2, with a possible D match to TRBD1 (5 bases). This CDR3 contains 15 residues. V was pared by 5 bases and J by 1 base, with 14 bases between. The germline V gene has CDR1 SGHAT and CDR2 FQNNGV. The CDR3 loop is CASSHYGADNYGYTF. In nucleotides, the CDR3 is TGTGCCAGCAGCCACTACGGGGCAGATAACTATGGCTACACCTTC. Using reference TRBV11-2 and TRBJ1-2 for the parts outside the CDR3, the full variable domain is EAGVAQSPRYKIIEKRQSVAFWCNPISGHATLYWYQQILGQGPKLLIQFQNNGVVDDSQLPKDRFSAERLKGVDSTLKIQPAKLEDSAVYLCASSHYGADNYGYTFGSGTRLTVV.

This chain joins TRBV7-6 and TRBJ2-1; D not resolved. V shed 3 bases and J shed 6 bases, with 0 bases lying between them. CDR1 is SGHVS, CDR2 FNYEAQ, per germline. The CDR3 runs to 10 residues. CDR3 loop: CASSFNEQFF. DNA for the CDR3: TGTGCCAGCAGCTTCAATGAGCAGTTCTTC.

This clonotype appeared a few times. The chain carries TRBV24-1 and TRBJ2-3, with TRBD1 matching 8 bases. Unmatched junction bases numbered 5, after V lost 0 bases and J lost 4 bases. There are 16 residues in the CDR3. Looked up from germline, CDR1 is KGHDR and CDR2 is SFDVKD. The CDR3 here is CATSDLGQGSADTQYF. In nucleotides, the CDR3 is TGTGCCACCAGTGATTTGGGACAGGGTAGCGCAGATACGCAGTATTTT.

The V and J genes are TRBV6-6 and TRBJ2-4; TRBD2 is a possible D gene (6 bases). Germline V gene lookup returns CDR1 MNHNY and CDR2 SVGAGI (reference sequence). V was trimmed by 3 bases and J by 13 bases, leaving 34 bases between them. CDR3 length: 19 residues. CDR3 sequence (DNA): TGTGCCAGCAGTTATGAACCCTCCGGCGGGATAAGCTCCTACAATGAGCAGTACTTC. It codes for CASSYEPSGGISSYNEQYF.

Regarding this clonotype: This is likely a read error, given that the CDR3 carries no conserved phenylalanine or tryptophan at its end. The DNA is omitted, as the CDR3 cannot be located on it reliably, and the CDR3 follows TCRdb's listing. This sequence joins TRBV2 and TRBJ1-2; TRBD1, the table's D call, was not compared with the DNA. Per the germline V gene, CDR1 is SNHLY and CDR2 is FYNNEI. Both ends counted, the CDR3 spans 8 residues. The chain's CDR3 is CASSEPDR.

About this clonotype itself: The junction departs from the called germline gene at one end, perhaps through a read error. This chain joins TRBV7-6 and TRBJ2-4; 7 bases are shared with TRBD1. The end of the DNA is better explained by TRBJ2-6, so the J call may be wrong. The CDR3 length is 15 residues. Germline V gene data show CDR1 as SGHVS and CDR2 as FNYEAQ. Here the CDR3 reads CASSPQGAGANVLTF. CDR3 in DNA: TGTGCTAGCAGCCCTCAGGGGGCTGGGGCCAACGTCCTGACTTTC.

About this clonotype: The conserved phenylalanine or tryptophan normally closing the CDR3 is absent here, so this likely arose from a read error. The DNA is left out, because the CDR3 cannot be placed on it with certainty; the CDR3 is given as TCRdb lists it. J is TRBJ1-1 and V is TRBV5-3; the DNA was not used to check the table's D call, TRBD1. TRBV5-3 carries the ORF label, with uncertain function. Counting both end residues, the CDR3 totals 17 amino acids. CDR3 sequence: CASSPDRFAPTSSTSAP.

CDR3 amino acids: CASSPRRSGEQYF. CDR3 bases: TGTGCCAGCAGCCCCCGACGCTCTGGAGAGCAGTACTTC. The chain carries TRBV7-3 and TRBJ2-5, with D unresolved. Germline CDR1 is SGHTA and CDR2 is FQGTGA. The CDR3 is 13 amino acids. Trimming left V 5 bases short and J 11 bases short, with 18 bases between. The full variable domain, with the rest looked up from reference TRBV7-3 and TRBJ2-5, is GAGVSQTPSNKVTEKGKYVELRCDPISGHTALYWYRQSLGQGPEFLIYFQGTGAADDSGLPNDRFFAVRPEGSVSTLKIQRTERGDSAVYLCASSPRRSGEQYFGPGTRLLVL.

This clonotype was seen a handful of times. The chain joins TRBV28 to TRBJ2-7, with TRBD2 as a possible D gene (6 bases). V was cut by 2 bases and J by 3 bases, with 14 bases left in between. Germline loops: CDR1 MDHEN, CDR2 SYDVKM. CDR3 length: 15 amino acids. The CDR3 bases are TGTGCCAGCAGTTTAGATTACGGGGGAAACTACGAGCAGTACTTC. It translates to CASSLDYGGNYEQYF.

The chain couples TRBV7-2 to TRBJ2-6, with D unresolved. Germline-derived CDR1 and CDR2 are SGHTA and FQGNSA. V lost 5 bases and J lost 1, with 9 bases in between. The CDR3 sequence is 15 residues long. The CDR3 bases are TGTGCCAGCAGCCGTCGTCGGTCTGGGGCCAACGTCCTGACTTTC. Residues: CASSRRRSGANVLTF.

In this sample, this clonotype is large. The rearrangement joins TRBV11-2 to TRBJ2-7, with 7 bases fitting TRBD1. The junction had 5 bases not matched to a gene; V was cut back by 6 bases and J by 3 bases. The CDR3 is made up of 13 amino acids. Germline V CDR1 and CDR2: SGHAT, FQNNGV. CDR3 in DNA: TGTGCCAGCAGGCATACAGGGGTCTACGAGCAGTACTTC. Protein product: CASRHTGVYEQYF.

The rearrangement links TRBV27 to TRBJ2-5, with a tentative D call TRBD1 (5 bases). The tail of the sequence fits TRBJ2-4 better, so the J call may be wrong. Germline V gives CDR1 MNHEY, CDR2 SMNVEV (reference sequence). The length of the CDR3 is 13 residues. As DNA, the CDR3 is TGTGCCAGCAGTCCCCAGGGCAAAAACATTCAGTACTTC. Its protein product is CASSPQGKNIQYF.